The 30 T cell receptor beta chains below were found in one sample sequenced in a study of shared clonotypes between healthy human individuals (TCRdb year 2020). The receptor library was made with the immunoSEQ multiplex PCR assay. In TCRdb, the immuneACCESS table is reduced to in-frame sequences with V and J assigned. These tables do not hold every clone; where another copy was compared, an unresolved V gene accounts for under half, and the others remain unexplained. For this sample the table gives 2 million to 2.5 million clones, of which approximately 96% were detected only once. The top ten hold 0.13% of the sample. The sample consisted of naive CD4+ T cells sorted from blood. Reading the label with the study, this specimen's cell subset or site is: CD45RA+ positively selected. Receptors originate from a man between 18 and 29 years old in good health.

This clone has more than one count but fewer than ten. The rearrangement uses TRBV19 and TRBJ1-6; no definite D call. Germline V gene lookup returns CDR1 LNHDA and CDR2 SQIVND (reference sequence). This CDR3 spans 15 amino acids. V gave up 4 bases and J gave up 7 bases, with 14 bases separating them. CDR3: CASSTGNDGNSPLHF. The CDR3 DNA is TGTGCCAGTAGTACCGGTAACGATGGGAATTCACCCCTCCACTTT.

For this clone: The same CDR3 arises from other DNA sequences in this sample as well. This chain connects TRBV18 to TRBJ2-7; the match to TRBD1 covers 12 bases. Unmatched junction bases numbered 2, after V lost 3 bases and J lost 2 bases. The CDR3 sequence is 15 residues long. CDR1 is KGHSH and CDR2 is LQKENI in the germline V gene. The CDR3 DNA reads as TGTGCCAGCTCACCCGGGACAGGGGGCACCTACGAGCAGTACTTC. Protein sequence: CASSPGTGGTYEQYF.

The V call is TRBV7-9, the J call TRBJ1-2; perhaps TRBD1 as D (6 bases). CDR1 and CDR2 from the germline V gene are SEHNR and FQNEAQ (reference sequence). Trimming removed 4 bases at V and 4 bases at J, with 10 bases between. The CDR3 extends over 13 amino acids. The CDR3 DNA follows: TGTGCCAGCAGCTACGGGACATCCTATGGCTACACCTTC. It encodes CASSYGTSYGYTF.

Notes on this clone: The sample has other DNA sequences that encode this CDR3 too. V and J are TRBV19 and TRBJ2-7; 7 bases align to TRBD1. The CDR3 loop spans 14 amino acids. After removal of 6 bases from V and 1 base from J, the junction contained 6 bases not matched to a gene. Germline loops: CDR1 LNHDA, CDR2 SQIVND (reference sequence). The CDR3 DNA sequence: TGTGCCAGTAGCATCCGGGACAGTTCCTACGAGCAGTACTTC. It codes for CASSIRDSSYEQYF.

This clone was detected once. In nucleotides, the CDR3 is TGTGCCAGCAGCTTAGTAGGACAGAGCTCCTACGAGCAGTACTTC. It translates to CASSLVGQSSYEQYF. This sequence joins TRBV7-2 and TRBJ2-7, with a tentative D call TRBD1 (6 bases). Trimming stripped 1 base from V and 0 bases from J, with 10 bases between. The CDR3 totals 15 residues. Germline CDR1 and CDR2: SGHTA and FQGNSA.

The CDR3: CASSLETGARSYNSPLHF. The CDR3 nucleotides read TGTGCCAGCAGCTTAGAAACCGGGGCGAGATCCTATAATTCACCCCTCCACTTT. The rearrangement uses TRBV7-2 and TRBJ1-6; TRBD1 might be the D (5 bases). This CDR3 is 18 amino acids long. The V gene lost 1 base and the J gene lost 1 base, with 14 bases spanning the gap. Germline V gene data show CDR1 as SGHTA and CDR2 as FQGNSA.

This rearrangement joins TRBV7-9 to TRBJ1-4, with D perhaps TRBD1 (5 bases). The CDR3 is 18 amino acids. Trimming took off 6 bases at V and 0 bases at J, with 20 bases between the two ends. CDR1 and CDR2 from the germline V gene are SEHNR and FQNEAQ (reference sequence). This CDR3 is CASSLGSGLGATNEKLFF. CDR3 in DNA: TGTGCCAGCAGTTTGGGGAGTGGATTGGGGGCAACTAATGAAAAACTGTTTTTT. Using reference TRBV7-9 and TRBJ1-4 for the parts outside the CDR3, the full variable domain is DTGVSQNPRHKITKRGQNVTFRCDPISEHNRLYWYRQTLGQGPEFLTYFQNEAQLEKSRLLSDRFSAERPKGSFSTLEIQRTEQGDSAMYLCASSLGSGLGATNEKLFFGSGTQLSVL.

The chain has TRBV19 and TRBJ1-3, with no clear D. Germline V gene lookup returns CDR1 LNHDA and CDR2 SQIVND (reference sequence). There are 15 residues in the CDR3. Trimming took off 5 bases at V and 0 bases at J, with 11 bases between the two ends. The CDR3 DNA reads as TGTGCCAGTAGTCAAAGGGCGTACTCTGGAAACACCATATATTTT. Its protein product is CASSQRAYSGNTIYF.

This rearrangement joins TRBV6-5 to TRBJ2-4; a possible D gene is TRBD2 (5 bases). The CDR3 has 13 amino acids. CDR1 MNHEY and CDR2 SVGAGI come from the germline V gene. The V and J ends lost 7 bases and 9 bases respectively, with 16 bases between them. Here the CDR3 DNA reads TGTGCCAGCAAGGGCCCCGGGGTAGGCATTCAGTACTTC. This sequence encodes CASKGPGVGIQYF.

The chain joins TRBV11-1 to TRBJ1-1, with a possible D match to TRBD1 (6 bases). CDR1 SGHAT and CDR2 FQDESV come from the germline V gene (reference sequence). With 4 bases removed from V and 4 bases from J, the gap between germline ends came to 10 bases. The CDR3 has 13 residues. CDR3 region: CASSSQGSTEAFF. CDR3 coding DNA: TGTGCCAGCAGCTCCCAGGGGAGCACTGAAGCTTTCTTT.

The chain recombines TRBV5-4 with TRBJ2-6, with 7 bases matching TRBD2. From germline, CDR1 is SGHNT and CDR2 YYREEE (reference sequence). The CDR3 is made up of 16 amino acids. The trim removed 4 bases at V and 5 bases at J, leaving 9 bases unmatched. The CDR3 DNA is TGTGCCAGCAGCCCGGGAGGAAACCCCTGGGCCAACGTCCTGACTTTC. Its protein is CASSPGGNPWANVLTF.

About this clone itself: The sample has other DNA sequences that encode this CDR3 too. The V and J genes are TRBV18 and TRBJ1-5, with TRBD1 identical over 9 bases. The CDR3 runs 14 residues. CDR1 and CDR2 (germline): KGHSH, LQKENI. V dropped 3 bases and J dropped 4; count of bases not matched to a gene: 1. The CDR3 sequence: CASSPGQGNQPQHF. The CDR3 region has the DNA TGTGCCAGCTCACCGGGACAGGGTAATCAGCCCCAGCATTTT.

This rearrangement joins TRBV2 to TRBJ2-1; D may be TRBD2 (5 bases). Trimming stripped 4 bases from V and 7 bases from J, with 17 bases between. Germline V gene sequence: CDR1 SNHLY, CDR2 FYNNEI. The CDR3 is made up of 15 amino acids. The chain's CDR3 is CASSGESVARNEQFF. CDR3 in DNA: TGTGCCAGCAGTGGCGAGTCAGTAGCGCGAAATGAGCAGTTCTTC.

The chain's CDR3 is CASSSLAGEKNEQFF. The CDR3 nucleotides are TGTGCCAGCAGCTCATTAGCGGGAGAGAAGAATGAGCAGTTCTTC. This chain joins TRBV5-6 and TRBJ2-1; 9 bases match TRBD2. The CDR3 runs to 15 residues. Germline CDR1 and CDR2: SGHDT and YYEEEE. With 3 bases clipped from V and 7 bases from J, the junction kept 8 bases outside the gene matches.

The CDR3 DNA sequence: TGTGCCATCAGTGTAGGGTTGTGGGACACTGAAGCTTTCTTT. Translation gives CAISVGLWDTEAFF. The V gene is TRBV10-3, the J gene TRBJ1-1; D remains ambiguous. This CDR3 region has 14 residues. V shed 4 bases and J shed 3 bases, with 12 bases lying between them. Germline CDR1 reads ENHRY; CDR2 reads SYGVKD.

The rearrangement joins TRBV11-2 to TRBJ2-1; the match to TRBD2 covers 12 bases. This CDR3 spans 13 amino acids. J was trimmed by 13 bases and V by 6 bases; bases with no gene match: 7. CDR1 and CDR2 from the germline V gene are SGHAT and FQNNGV. The CDR3 loop reads CASSQPGLAGQFF. Here the CDR3 DNA reads TGTGCCAGCAGTCAACCAGGACTAGCGGGACAGTTCTTC.

Remarks on this clone: The same CDR3 also results from other DNA sequences found in this sample. V usage is TRBV6-5 and J usage is TRBJ2-7; 10 bases agree with TRBD2. Losses at the gene ends were 0 bases for V and 2 bases for J; bases not matched to a gene: 4. Looked up from germline, CDR1 is MNHEY and CDR2 is SVGAGI. This CDR3 contains 16 residues. The CDR3 DNA reads TGTGCCAGCAGTTACTCGAGTAGCGGGGGGCCCTACGAGCAGTACTTC. This encodes CASSYSSSGGPYEQYF.

V and J are TRBV7-8 and TRBJ2-3; 11 positions match TRBD2. The J segment lost 6 bases and the V segment lost 1 base, leaving 6 bases of the junction unmatched. There are 16 residues in the CDR3. The germline CDR1 and CDR2 sequences are SGHVS and FQNEAQ. The CDR3 protein is CASSLEVAGGPDTQYF. As DNA, the CDR3 is TGTGCCAGCAGCTTAGAGGTAGCGGGGGGGCCCGATACGCAGTATTTT.

This sequence joins TRBV7-9 and TRBJ2-3; D remains ambiguous. Germline CDR1 and CDR2: SEHNR and FQNEAQ (reference sequence). This CDR3 is built from 18 residues. Trimming took 1 base from V and 0 from J, leaving 17 bases between them. The CDR3 bases are TGTGCCAGCAGCTTAGTTTGGGGTTGGGCCACTAGCACAGATACGCAGTATTTT. Translated, it gives CASSLVWGWATSTDTQYF. The entire variable domain, with the rest obtained from reference TRBV7-9 and TRBJ2-3, is as follows: DTGVSQNPRHKITKRGQNVTFRCDPISEHNRLYWYRQTLGQGPEFLTYFQNEAQLEKSRLLSDRFSAERPKGSFSTLEIQRTEQGDSAMYLCASSLVWGWATSTDTQYFGPGTRLTVL.

This chain links TRBV5-1 with TRBJ2-7; no clear D. Germline V lookup: CDR1 SGHRS, CDR2 YFSETQ. The ends were cut back, 4 bases at V and 6 bases at J, with 17 bases in the middle. The CDR3 runs 14 residues. CDR3 amino acids: CASSVGAAGREQYF. The CDR3 DNA is TGCGCCAGCAGCGTGGGCGCTGCAGGCCGCGAGCAGTACTTC.

As to this clone: Other nucleotide sequences from this sample produce the same CDR3. The chain has TRBV6-1 and TRBJ1-5; D not resolved. Germline values: CDR1 MNHNS, CDR2 SASEGT. Trimming cost V 3 bases and J 6 bases, with 6 bases left between them. The CDR3 totals 12 residues. CDR3 sequence reads: CASSDGVQPQHF. Here the CDR3 DNA reads TGTGCCAGCAGTGATGGCGTTCAGCCCCAGCATTTT.

V and J are TRBV10-3 and TRBJ1-4; maybe TRBD1 (6 bases). Trimming pared 0 bases from V and 7 bases from J, leaving 12 bases between. This CDR3 is 15 amino acids long. Per the germline V gene, CDR1 is ENHRY and CDR2 is SYGVKD. CDR3 protein: CAISESQGRGEKLFF. The CDR3 bases are TGTGCCATCAGTGAGTCCCAGGGGAGAGGTGAAAAACTGTTTTTT.

V usage is TRBV6-6 and J usage is TRBJ2-1; 7 bases line up with TRBD2. V lost 6 bases and J lost 12; bases outside the gene matches: 17. The germline V gene encodes CDR1 MNHNY and CDR2 SVGAGI (reference sequence). CDR3 size: 15 residues. CDR3 nucleotides: TGTGCCAGCAGGACCAAGGAACTCGGGAGGAAAGGGCAGTTCTTC. Translated: CASRTKELGRKGQFF.

The rearrangement uses TRBV9 and TRBJ2-5; TRBD1 agrees at 7 bases. CDR1 SGDLS and CDR2 YYNGEE come from the germline V gene. CDR3 length: 14 residues. Trimming removed 4 bases from V and 4 bases from J; junction bases left unmatched: 7. This CDR3 reads CASSPTGAGETQYF. Written as DNA, the CDR3 is TGTGCCAGCAGCCCTACAGGGGCTGGAGAGACCCAGTACTTC.

V and J are TRBV7-9 and TRBJ2-2; unclear D gene. Trimming left V 5 bases short and J 7 bases short, with 11 bases between. The germline V gene encodes CDR1 SEHNR and CDR2 FQNEAQ (reference sequence). The CDR3 runs 13 residues. The DNA for the CDR3 is TGTGCCAGCAGCCCCAGGTTGGACGGGGAGCTGTTTTTT. Its translation is CASSPRLDGELFF.

The genes are TRBV5-8 and TRBJ1-4; TRBD1 agrees at 8 bases. Unmatched junction bases numbered 11, after V lost 5 bases and J lost 5 bases. Germline CDR1 SGHTS, CDR2 YDEGEE. The CDR3 contains 16 residues. CDR3 coding DNA: TGTGCCAGCAGGGCCCTTCCGGGACAGGCGAATGAAAAACTGTTTTTT. It codes for CASRALPGQANEKLFF.

The chain couples TRBV7-2 to TRBJ2-1; unclear D gene. Germline V lookup: CDR1 SGHTA, CDR2 FQGNSA. The length of the CDR3 is 14 residues. Trimming removed 2 bases from V and 7 bases from J, with 12 bases in between. The CDR3 sequence: CASSLYGLRNEQFF. The CDR3 nucleotides are TGTGCCAGCAGCTTATACGGGCTTCGGAATGAGCAGTTCTTC. The entire variable domain, with the rest obtained from reference TRBV7-2 and TRBJ2-1, is as follows: GAGVSQSPSNKVTEKGKDVELRCDPISGHTALYWYRQSLGQGLEFLIYFQGNSAPDKSGLPSDRFSAERTGGSVSTLTIQRTQQEDSAVYLCASSLYGLRNEQFFGPGTRLTVL.

The chain uses TRBV7-9 and TRBJ2-2; weak D call: TRBD2 (6 bases). Germline assignment: CDR1 SEHNR and CDR2 FQNEAQ (reference sequence). The CDR3 totals 16 residues. V lost 3 bases, J lost 2 bases, and 13 bases lay in between. CDR3 loop: CASSLARGTNTGELFF. CDR3 sequence (DNA): TGTGCCAGCAGCTTGGCCCGGGGGACTAACACCGGGGAGCTGTTTTTT.

The rearrangement uses TRBV7-2 and TRBJ2-1; 9 bases align to TRBD2. CDR1 and CDR2 (germline): SGHTA, FQGNSA. V trimming: 0 bases; J trimming: 3 bases; junction bases outside the gene matches: 9. The CDR3 totals 18 residues. The CDR3: CASSLAASGGPVYNEQFF. In nucleotides, the CDR3 is TGTGCCAGCAGCTTAGCGGCGAGCGGGGGGCCAGTCTACAATGAGCAGTTCTTC.

This rearrangement joins TRBV4-2 to TRBJ2-1; TRBD2 matches at 14 bases. Trimming at V came to 1 base and at J to 4 bases, leaving 3 bases not matched to a gene. Per germline, CDR1 LGHNA and CDR2 YNFKEQ. The CDR3 is 17 amino acids. CDR3 sequence: CASSQGTSGGKYNEQFF. In nucleotides, the CDR3 is TGTGCCAGCAGCCAAGGGACTAGCGGGGGGAAATACAATGAGCAGTTCTTC.